Reported below is one T cell receptor (beta chain). For the second PCR, which ran for about 6 to 11 cycles, a sample-barcoded 5' primer and a J-beta primer mix were used. TCRdb reanalysed the 5' RACE reads using MiXCR and keeps one entry per CDR3 protein. The sample has about 320,000 distinct CDR3 sequences; 25% to 30% are singletons. The data were obtained in a study of blood T cells in healthy people across ages. Trimming at V came to 4 bases and at J to 4 bases, leaving 6 bases not matched to a gene. There are 15 residues in the CDR3. The germline gives CDR1 SEHNR, CDR2 FQNEAQ (reference sequence).

The sequenced sample consisted of blood. The chain couples TRBV7-9 to TRBJ2-7; 11 nucleotides line up with TRBD2. This TCR was sampled from a woman in her 70s in good health. The CDR3 DNA reads TGTGCCAGCAGCTCCGGTGGGACTAGCGGATACGAGCAGTACTTC. This encodes CASSSGGTSGYEQYF.